This TCR beta chain appears in the sequencing data of a study of vaccination and CD4 T cells after COVID-19. As for the study in general: Control cultures received a CEFX pool, an HIV-1 Nef pool, or no peptide.

Germline V lookup: CDR1 SGHTA, CDR2 FQGNSA. The CDR3 spans 16 residues. The V and J ends lost 0 bases and 1 base, in that order; junction bases with no gene match: 6. This clonotype was counted a few times. The target antigen is unknown. With the Oncomine TCR Beta short-read assay, DNA from cultured CD4+ T cells was sequenced. It was from cultured CD4+ T cells that genomic DNA was extracted. TCRdb used MiXCR to reprocess the PCR reads, holding one entry per CDR3 protein. Seen here are over 6,000 distinct CDR3 sequences, over 30% observed once, and the top ten hold roughly 14%. Treatment specified: approximately nine-day PBMC culture with coronavirus spike peptide pools or control peptides (ViraFEST assay). Ahead of the COVID-19 pandemic (2011-2018), the CD4+ T cells of the unexposed donor were collected. ViraFEST grew antigen-specific T cells using peptide pools, then sequenced TCRs.

J is TRBJ2-7 and V is TRBV7-2; 7 bases fit TRBD1. Sequencing was carried out using CD4+ T cells from blood, cultured in vitro. This clonotype originated in a human donor in good health. Here the CDR3 reads CASSLARDSGSYEQYF. CDR3 nucleotides: TGTGCCAGCAGCTTAGCCAGGGACAGTGGGTCCTACGAGCAGTACTTC.